This entry features one T cell receptor beta chain sequence. The data derive from a study of blood T cell repertoires in COVID-19. Germline trimming cut 4 bases from V and 7 bases from J; bases unmatched to any gene: 7. Per the germline V gene, CDR1 is SNHLY and CDR2 is FYNNEI. The CDR3 runs to 15 residues. Original handling: Estimated nucleated cell counts came from reference gene primer amplification. Produced via immunoSEQ multiplex PCR; TCRdb's table is partial and in-frame only. The D gene and trimming were derived from the DNA, and the V and J assignments and clone size from that table. The profile shows fewer than 250,000 clones, approximately 85% of them singletons.

The sequence derives from a woman in her sixties or seventies with active or convalescent COVID-19. This chain joins TRBV2 and TRBJ1-6, with 7 bases identical to TRBD1. The sequenced material came from peripheral blood. Here the CDR3 reads CASSGSGQRNSPLHF. The CDR3 DNA reads TGTGCCAGCAGTGGATCGGGACAGAGGAATTCACCCCTCCACTTT.